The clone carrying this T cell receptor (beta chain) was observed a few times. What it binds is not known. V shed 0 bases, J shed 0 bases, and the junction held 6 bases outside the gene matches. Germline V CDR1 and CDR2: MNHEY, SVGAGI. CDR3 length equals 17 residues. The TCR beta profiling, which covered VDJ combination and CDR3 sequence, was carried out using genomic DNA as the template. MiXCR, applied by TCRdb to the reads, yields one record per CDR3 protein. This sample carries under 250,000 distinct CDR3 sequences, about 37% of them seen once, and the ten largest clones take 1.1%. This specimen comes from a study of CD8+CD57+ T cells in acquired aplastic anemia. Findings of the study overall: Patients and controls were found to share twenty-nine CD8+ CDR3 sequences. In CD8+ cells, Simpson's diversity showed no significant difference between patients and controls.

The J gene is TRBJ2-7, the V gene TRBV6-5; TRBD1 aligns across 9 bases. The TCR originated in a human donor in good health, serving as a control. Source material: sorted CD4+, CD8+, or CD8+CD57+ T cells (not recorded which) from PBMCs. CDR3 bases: TGTGCCAGCAGTTACTCGAGCGGGACAGGGAACTCCTACGAGCAGTACTTC. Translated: CASSYSSGTGNSYEQYF.